The rows below give T cell receptor beta chains drawn from one sample of a study of T-cell reconstitution after alpha-beta-depleted transplantation in children. TCRdb analysed the PCR reads with MiXCR anew, one entry per CDR3 protein. This table holds 500,000 to 650,000 distinct CDR3 sequences, 13% found once. Sequences were derived from PBMCs, mostly from graft donor cells, sampled 360 days after TCRalphabeta/CD19-depleted stem cell transplant. These TCRs come from a male patient aged 10 to 17 who had a stem cell transplant for acute myeloid leukemia, so the T cells may come from the graft donor. Each CDR3 is given with its conserved first and last residue. The D gene is left open where the match is weak. A clone size is listed for some rows: how often the clone was seen (once, few, many), or a class if it is expanded.

v_call	d_call	j_call	clone_size	cdr3_aa	cdr3_nt
TRBV29-1	-	TRBJ2-3	many	CSVEDTGSGDRDTQYF	TGCAGCGTTGAAGATACAGGTAGCGGGGACAGAGATACGCAGTATTTT
TRBV5-1	TRBD2	TRBJ2-1	many	CASSLEASGIYNEQFF	TGCGCCAGCAGCTTGGAAGCTAGCGGTATCTACAATGAGCAGTTCTTC
TRBV20-1	-	TRBJ2-3	many	CSAAQGDTQYF	TGCAGTGCCGCACAGGGCGATACGCAGTATTTT
TRBV5-4	TRBD2	TRBJ2-5	-	CASSLLSGSEKTQYF	TGTGCCAGCAGCTTGCTTAGCGGGAGTGAGAAGACCCAGTACTTC
TRBV20-1	-	TRBJ2-7	-	CSARWSPVSYEQYF	TGCAGTGCTAGATGGTCCCCAGTCTCCTACGAGCAGTACTTC
TRBV29-1	-	TRBJ2-1	many	CSGKERNSYNEQFF	TGCAGCGGTAAAGAGCGGAACTCCTACAATGAGCAGTTCTTC
TRBV20-1	TRBD2	TRBJ2-7	-	CSALVRLAGFGEQYF	TGCAGTGCCCTAGTGAGGCTAGCGGGGTTTGGTGAGCAGTACTTC
TRBV28	-	TRBJ2-1	few	CASSPRSGRALLGVSFEQFF	TGTGCCAGCAGTCCAAGGTCGGGTAGGGCCCTTCTTGGGGTATCATTTGAGCAGTTCTTC
TRBV29-1	TRBD1	TRBJ2-7	many	CSVVQGDRREQYF	TGCAGCGTCGTACAGGGGGATCGACGCGAGCAGTACTTC
TRBV12-3/TRBV12-4	TRBD2	TRBJ2-4	-	CASSFWREFKNIQYF	TGTGCCAGCAGTTTCTGGCGGGAGTTCAAAAACATTCAGTACTTC
TRBV15	-	TRBJ2-1	few	CATSRESASAYNEQFF	TGTGCCACCAGCAGAGAATCAGCGTCTGCCTACAATGAGCAGTTCTTC
TRBV12-3/TRBV12-4	-	TRBJ2-7	many	CASRRLVGEQYF	TGTGCCAGCAGGCGACTAGTTGGAGAGCAGTACTTC
TRBV7-8	-	TRBJ2-4	many	CASSLRRAVGDIQYF	TGTGCCAGCAGCTTACGGAGGGCGGTTGGGGACATTCAGTACTTC
TRBV4-2	-	TRBJ2-7	few	CASSQIPLGGRHEQYF	TGTGCCAGCAGCCAAATCCCCTTAGGAGGTCGGCACGAGCAGTACTTC
TRBV12-3/TRBV12-4	TRBD1	TRBJ1-4	few	CASRRDRGANEKLFF	TGTGCCAGCAGGCGGGACAGGGGCGCGAATGAAAAACTGTTTTTT
TRBV29-1	TRBD2	TRBJ2-3	many	CSVGLAADTQYF	TGCAGCGTTGGGCTAGCGGCAGATACGCAGTATTTT
TRBV11-2	TRBD1	TRBJ2-2	many	CASPGQGLTGELFF	TGTGCCAGCCCCGGACAGGGCCTTACCGGGGAGCTGTTTTTT
TRBV28	-	TRBJ1-6	-	CASSLHGGPGNSPLHF	TGTGCCAGCAGTTTACACGGGGGCCCCGGGAATTCACCCCTCCACTTT
TRBV7-2	TRBD2	TRBJ2-7	-	CASSPRTSRPYEQYF	TGTGCCAGCAGCCCGAGGACTAGCCGCCCCTACGAGCAGTACTTC
TRBV6-2/TRBV6-3	-	TRBJ2-7	many	CASSYPRLPYSYEQYF	TGTGCCAGCAGTTACCCCAGACTCCCCTACTCCTACGAGCAGTACTTC
TRBV11-2	-	TRBJ2-1	many	CASSSYANNEQFF	TGTGCCAGCAGCTCCTATGCCAACAATGAGCAGTTCTTC
TRBV12-3/TRBV12-4	-	TRBJ2-7	many	CASSQTGTPTYEQYF	TGTGCCAGCAGTCAAACCGGGACGCCTACCTACGAGCAGTACTTC
TRBV4-3	-	TRBJ2-2	many	CASSQRGIGELFF	TGCGCCAGCAGCCAAAGAGGGATCGGGGAGCTGTTTTTT
TRBV28	-	TRBJ2-5	few	CAARTAGETQYF	TGTGCGGCTAGGACTGCGGGGGAGACCCAGTACTTC
TRBV29-1	-	TRBJ2-3	-	CSLEGSKEGTDTQYF	TGCAGCCTCGAAGGGTCTAAAGAGGGCACAGATACGCAGTATTTT
TRBV6-1	TRBD1	TRBJ1-1	-	CASTRDRTNTEAFF	TGTGCCAGCACCAGGGACAGGACTAACACTGAAGCTTTCTTT
TRBV7-9	-	TRBJ2-1	many	CASSLRAENNEQFF	TGTGCCAGCAGCTTACGGGCAGAGAACAATGAGCAGTTCTTC
TRBV12-3/TRBV12-4	TRBD2	TRBJ2-7	-	CASGRLAVYEQYF	TGTGCCAGCGGCCGACTAGCGGTGTACGAGCAGTACTTC
TRBV7-3	TRBD2	TRBJ2-2	few	CASSLLRLAGASNTGELFF	TGTGCCAGCAGCTTACTTAGACTAGCCGGAGCATCGAACACCGGGGAGCTGTTTTTT
TRBV28	TRBD2	TRBJ2-1	many	CASSLFPSSGSYNEQFF	TGTGCCAGCAGTTTATTCCCTTCTAGCGGGAGTTACAATGAGCAGTTCTTC
TRBV7-8	-	TRBJ2-5	few	CASSLSEIKQETQYF	TGTGCCAGCAGCTTATCCGAAATTAAGCAAGAGACCCAGTACTTC
TRBV20-1	TRBD2	TRBJ2-1	many	CSAPRPSGSMHNNEQFF	TGCAGTGCTCCTCGGCCTAGCGGGAGTATGCATAACAATGAGCAGTTCTTC
TRBV18	-	TRBJ1-5	-	CASSTQGQPQHF	TGTGCCAGCTCAACCCAGGGCCAGCCCCAGCATTTT
TRBV4-2	-	TRBJ2-5	few	CASSPHPWGAGSQETQYF	TGTGCCAGCAGCCCCCACCCCTGGGGAGCGGGCAGTCAAGAGACCCAGTACTTC
TRBV12-3/TRBV12-4	TRBD2	TRBJ2-1	many	CASSLGLASSYNEQFF	TGTGCCAGCAGTTTGGGACTAGCCAGCTCCTACAATGAGCAGTTCTTC
TRBV6-5	-	TRBJ1-3	many	CASNQGRPSGNTIYF	TGTGCCTCAAACCAGGGCAGGCCCTCTGGAAACACCATATATTTT
TRBV3-1	TRBD2	TRBJ2-1	few	CASSLGLAGAANEQFF	TGTGCCAGCAGCCTAGGACTAGCGGGAGCGGCAAATGAGCAGTTCTTC
TRBV27	-	TRBJ2-5	-	CASSLTGQGEQETQYF	TGTGCCAGCAGTTTAACCGGGCAGGGCGAACAAGAGACCCAGTACTTC
TRBV20-1	TRBD2	TRBJ2-1	many	CSAQDPGTSGRLCEQFF	TGCAGTGCTCAAGACCCCGGGACTAGCGGGAGATTATGTGAGCAGTTCTTC
TRBV7-6	TRBD1	TRBJ1-4	many	CASSLGAGGNHEKLFF	TGTGCCAGCAGCTTAGGGGCAGGGGGCAATCATGAAAAACTGTTTTTT
TRBV9	-	TRBJ2-1	once	CASSAARGGNEQFF	TGTGCCAGCAGCGCAGCAAGGGGGGGAAATGAGCAGTTCTTC
TRBV6-2/TRBV6-3	TRBD2	TRBJ2-7	-	CASSYRDLRGRPYEQYF	TGTGCCAGCAGTTATAGGGATTTGCGCGGGAGACCCTACGAGCAGTACTTC
TRBV29-1	-	TRBJ2-2	many	CSATDWTNTGELFF	TGCAGCGCTACGGACTGGACGAACACCGGGGAGCTGTTTTTT
TRBV4-3	-	TRBJ2-7	many	CASSQDRTRIGEQYF	TGCGCCAGCAGCCAAGATCGCACAAGGATAGGCGAGCAGTACTTC
TRBV5-6	-	TRBJ1-6	-	CASSSRVSERGSYNSPLHF	TGTGCCAGCAGCTCCCGGGTCTCGGAGAGAGGTTCCTATAATTCACCCCTCCACTTT